The clone carrying this TCR beta chain was recorded a few times. What it binds is not known. Germline CDR1 reads SGHNT; CDR2 reads YYREEE (reference sequence). There are 15 residues in the CDR3. V lost 3 bases, J lost 2 bases, and 3 bases stayed unmatched. This specimen comes from a study of T cells after yellow fever vaccination. Study as a whole: When fractions had low cell numbers, they were prepared with SMART-Seq v4 Ultra Low Input.

Study conclusions and caveats: Most clones from primary vaccination were detected again post-booster (roughly 96% CD4, 88% CD8).

Template-switching 5'RACE yielded the TCR cDNA; a universal primer site and UMIs were added in the process. TCRdb re-derived calls from the 5' RACE reads in MiXCR, one entry per CDR3 protein. The sample has hundreds of thousands of distinct CDR3 sequences, 3.6% seen once; the top ten hold around 22%. The chain carries TRBV5-4 and TRBJ2-3; TRBD2 matches at 10 bases. This clonotype was sampled from a man aged 18-30 years who received the YFV17D yellow fever vaccine. The source was PBMCs, collected on the day of the yellow fever booster vaccination. CDR3 coding DNA: TGTGCCAGCAGCTGGGGACTAGCGAACACAGATACGCAGTATTTT. Translating gives CASSWGLANTDTQYF. The whole variable domain, filled in from reference TRBV5-4 and TRBJ2-3, reads ETGVTQSPTHLIKTRGQQVTLRCSSQSGHNTVSWYQQALGQGPQFIFQYYREEENGRGNFPPRFSGLQFPNYSSELNVNALELDDSALYLCASSWGLANTDTQYFGPGTRLTVL.